The rows below give T cell receptor beta chains drawn from one sample of a study of molecular identifiers for immune sequencing clone quantification. TCRdb re-analysed the PCR reads in MiXCR, keeping a single row per CDR3 protein. Of about 510,000 distinct CDR3 sequences listed, around 23% are singletons. The sequencing sample was made of naive CD8+ T cells from blood, with Jurkat cell RNA spiked in. The receptors were sampled from a human donor in good health. Some libraries in this study had Jurkat cell RNA spiked in. CDR3s include the opening cysteine and the closing phenylalanine or tryptophan.

J gene: TRBJ2-3; V gene: TRBV20-1; CDR3 protein: CSAQGLAGVVGTDTQYF
J gene: TRBJ2-7; V gene: TRBV28; CDR3 protein: CASSQEALGRDEQYF
J gene: TRBJ1-1; V gene: TRBV24-1; CDR3 protein: CATSAPGTGGTEAFF
J gene: TRBJ2-1; V gene: TRBV27; CDR3 protein: CASSLRTPYQNEQFF
J gene: TRBJ1-1; V gene: TRBV20-1; CDR3 protein: CSAGGSVEKMNTEAFF
J gene: TRBJ2-2; V gene: TRBV20-1; CDR3 protein: CSARDRRGTGELFF
J gene: TRBJ2-3; V gene: TRBV27; CDR3 protein: CASSPQGAGGPDTQYF
J gene: TRBJ2-3; V gene: TRBV11-2; CDR3 protein: CASSLGASGGRGDTQYF
J gene: TRBJ2-5; V gene: TRBV7-2; CDR3 protein: CASSDTYQETQYF
J gene: TRBJ1-4; V gene: TRBV7-2; CDR3 protein: CASSLALGTTNEKLFF
J gene: TRBJ2-3; V gene: TRBV13; CDR3 protein: CASSLVASGEADTQYF
J gene: TRBJ2-2; V gene: TRBV24-1; CDR3 protein: CATSIHGELFF
J gene: TRBJ2-5; V gene: TRBV6-5; CDR3 protein: CASKGGLAGALEATQYF
J gene: TRBJ1-1; V gene: TRBV28; CDR3 protein: CASALRGLGTEAFF
J gene: TRBJ2-3; V gene: TRBV5-1; CDR3 protein: CASSISGRVADTQYF
J gene: TRBJ2-7; V gene: TRBV20-1; CDR3 protein: CSAIPTSGSGYEQYF
J gene: TRBJ1-2; V gene: TRBV4-1; CDR3 protein: CASSLKQGSDYGYTF
J gene: TRBJ2-7; V gene: TRBV6-2/TRBV6-3; CDR3 protein: CASSPNTRDRGPHEQYF
J gene: TRBJ1-6; V gene: TRBV5-8; CDR3 protein: CASSWDATDNSPLHF
J gene: TRBJ1-4; V gene: TRBV29-1; CDR3 protein: CSTKERGATNEKLFF
J gene: TRBJ2-5; V gene: TRBV4-1; CDR3 protein: CASSQDRRQETQYF
J gene: TRBJ2-7; V gene: TRBV14; CDR3 protein: CASSQGLAGVWEQYF
J gene: TRBJ1-5; V gene: TRBV4-1; CDR3 protein: CASSQDLNTYSNQPQHF
J gene: TRBJ2-3; V gene: TRBV7-6; CDR3 protein: CASSILRDAVDTQYF
J gene: TRBJ2-7; V gene: TRBV19; CDR3 protein: CASSSEGRTYEQYF
J gene: TRBJ2-4; V gene: TRBV20-1; CDR3 protein: CSARADLAGYIQYF
J gene: TRBJ2-5; V gene: TRBV18; CDR3 protein: CASSPEVQLAETQYF
J gene: TRBJ2-1; V gene: TRBV7-6; CDR3 protein: CASSLEGLEYNEQFF
J gene: TRBJ2-5; V gene: TRBV12-3/TRBV12-4; CDR3 protein: CASSLEGGMKTQYF
J gene: TRBJ1-1; V gene: TRBV19; CDR3 protein: CASNSPGEQNTEAFF
J gene: TRBJ2-7; V gene: TRBV4-3; CDR3 protein: CASSQHMGQREVEQYF
J gene: TRBJ2-3; V gene: TRBV7-9; CDR3 protein: CASGSGQDTDTQYF
J gene: TRBJ2-3; V gene: TRBV12-3/TRBV12-4; CDR3 protein: CASSKNWVGGPLDTQYF
J gene: TRBJ1-3; V gene: TRBV4-2; CDR3 protein: CASSQDAGLAGNTIYF
J gene: TRBJ2-4; V gene: TRBV20-1; CDR3 protein: CSASIAGDIQYF
J gene: TRBJ1-1; V gene: TRBV20-1; CDR3 protein: CSARRGRDTEAFF
J gene: TRBJ2-7; V gene: TRBV5-8; CDR3 protein: CASSPRQASYEQYF
J gene: TRBJ2-5; V gene: TRBV28; CDR3 protein: CASTRSTGYQETQYF
J gene: TRBJ2-2; V gene: TRBV13; CDR3 protein: CASSAKGLVIGELFF
J gene: TRBJ1-2; V gene: TRBV12-3/TRBV12-4; CDR3 protein: CASDGKNGYTF
J gene: TRBJ1-1; V gene: TRBV9; CDR3 protein: CASGGSGDTEAFF